This TCR beta chain comes out of a study of cytomegalovirus exposure and HLA in healthy donors. For the study at large: Early release data held approximately 81 million unique TCRs from HLA-typed donors.

Amplification used 60 Vbeta primers and 13 Jbeta primers. Using immunoSEQ multiplex PCR, the repertoire was profiled, and TCRdb retains in-frame clones only, with some absent. The sample shows approximately 69,000 clones, around four fifths of them seen only once. V trimming: 5 bases; J trimming: 9 bases; junction bases outside the gene matches: 16. The CDR3 covers 16 residues. Per the germline V gene, CDR1 is SGDLS and CDR2 is YYNGEE. Study-level findings and limits: TCR beta V- and J-gene trimming was later associated with a missense DCLRE1C variant.

In regard to this clone: As yet, its antigen is unknown.

The chain joins TRBV9 to TRBJ1-1; 10 bases fit TRBD1. The sample comprised PBMCs. The TCR comes from a woman aged 25 to 39 in good health and CMV-seropositive. This CDR3 is CASSRQGTGEHTQAFF. As DNA, the CDR3 is TGTGCCAGCAGTCGGCAAGGGACAGGGGAGCATACCCAAGCTTTCTTT.